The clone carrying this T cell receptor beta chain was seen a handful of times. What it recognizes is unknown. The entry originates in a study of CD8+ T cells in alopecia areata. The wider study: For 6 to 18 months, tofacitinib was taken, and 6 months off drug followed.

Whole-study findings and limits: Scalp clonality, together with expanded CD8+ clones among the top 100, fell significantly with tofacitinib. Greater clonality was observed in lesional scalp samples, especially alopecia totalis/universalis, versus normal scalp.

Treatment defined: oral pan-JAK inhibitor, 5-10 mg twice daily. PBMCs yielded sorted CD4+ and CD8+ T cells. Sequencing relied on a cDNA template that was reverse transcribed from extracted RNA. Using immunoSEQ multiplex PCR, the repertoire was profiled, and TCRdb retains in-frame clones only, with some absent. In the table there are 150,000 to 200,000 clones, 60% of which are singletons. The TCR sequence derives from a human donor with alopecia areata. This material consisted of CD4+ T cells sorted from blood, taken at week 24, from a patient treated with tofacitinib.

The CDR3 is CASSPGGVETQYF. The DNA for the CDR3 is TGTGCCAGCAGCCCCGGGGGGGTAGAGACCCAGTACTTC. J is TRBJ2-5 and V is TRBV6-5; TRBD2 agrees at 8 bases. Germline CDR1 reads MNHEY; CDR2 reads SVGAGI. This CDR3 has 13 amino acids. Trimming cost V 6 bases and J 4 bases; bases outside gene matches: 4.